This T cell receptor beta chain is drawn from a study of control samples from healthy donors and cancer patients. Method: immunoSEQ multiplex PCR; TCRdb's copy keeps in-frame clones and lacks some. The sample holds roughly 120,000 clones, 85% to 95% seen once. CDR1 and CDR2 (germline): SGHNT, YYREEE (reference sequence). The V end was cut by 0 bases, the J end by 7 bases, with 10 bases between. The CDR3 extends over 13 amino acids. Sequenced input: PBMCs. This sequence joins TRBV5-4 and TRBJ1-2, with a tentative D call TRBD1 (5 bases). The TCR comes from a man between 45 and 60 years old with head and neck cancer. CDR3 sequence reads: CASSLGGDFGYTF. CDR3 coding DNA: TGTGCCAGCAGCTTGGGAGGGGATTTTGGCTACACCTTC. The complete variable domain, with remaining parts taken from reference TRBV5-4 and TRBJ1-2, reads ETGVTQSPTHLIKTRGQQVTLRCSSQSGHNTVSWYQQALGQGPQFIFQYYREEENGRGNFPPRFSGLQFPNYSSELNVNALELDDSALYLCASSLGGDFGYTFGSGTRLTVV.